Listed below are T cell receptor beta chains from one sample, sequenced in a study of CD8 T cells in ankylosing spondylitis. Each CDR3 protein gets one entry after TCRdb re-called the 5' RACE reads with MiXCR. Seen here are about 36,000 distinct CDR3 sequences, 6% observed once, and the top ten hold more than 10%. Sequences were obtained from blood, either unsorted or a sorted T cell fraction (not recorded which). These receptors all come from a male donor with ankylosing spondylitis or in good health (not recorded which). Each CDR3 is given without its conserved first and last residue. Fields, in order: V gene, clone size, J gene, CDR3 protein. A row's size may be missing; if present it is once, few, many or a size class.

TRBV12-3/TRBV12-4	many	TRBJ2-5	ASSLRLETQY
TRBV9	many	TRBJ2-7	ASSVGLGLYEQY
TRBV11-3	many	TRBJ2-3	ASSAPGTSGRTTQY
TRBV5-1	many	TRBJ2-3	ASSLYLGTDTQY
TRBV6-1	many	TRBJ2-2	ASRRGRTGELF
TRBV5-1	-	TRBJ1-6	ASSLTITPSPLH
TRBV12-3/TRBV12-4	many	TRBJ1-6	ASSWTGLQISYNSPLH
TRBV24-1	many	TRBJ2-5	ATSDLKSGLQETQY
TRBV20-1	many	TRBJ1-5	SARDQKTGGFQPQH
TRBV2	many	TRBJ2-6	ASTNGRASGANVLT
TRBV20-1	many	TRBJ2-5	SAVPLQETQY
TRBV5-1	-	TRBJ2-5	ASSLVLAGDETQY
TRBV4-3	many	TRBJ1-5	ASSLRQGNQPQH
TRBV9	many	TRBJ2-3	ASSFQGTDTQY
TRBV29-1	many	TRBJ2-7	SARLAGIYEQY
TRBV18	many	TRBJ2-5	ASSPTALSVGETQY
TRBV5-1	many	TRBJ2-5	ASSFLAEETQY
TRBV20-1	once	TRBJ2-1	SARKAPSSYNEQF
TRBV6-5	many	TRBJ2-3	ASSYWRGTTDTQY
TRBV12-3/TRBV12-4	many	TRBJ2-7	ASSLRLGGYEQY
TRBV5-1	many	TRBJ1-6	ASSLAQGNSPLH
TRBV29-1	many	TRBJ2-7	SVGGGKGSYEQY
TRBV5-1	many	TRBJ2-4	ASSLEAGEGIAKNIQY
TRBV6-1	many	TRBJ1-6	ASRTGQGPNNSPLH
TRBV29-1	many	TRBJ1-2	SVGEDYGYT
TRBV7-2	many	TRBJ1-5	ASSFGTGRGQPQH
TRBV7-9	-	TRBJ2-7	ASIPAGNAYEQY
TRBV29-1	-	TRBJ1-5	SVYTGGSNQPQH
TRBV29-1	many	TRBJ2-3	SSLLSGSSTDTQY
TRBV7-3	many	TRBJ1-1	ASSSDRVAEAF
TRBV5-1	many	TRBJ2-7	ASSLEGGRPDEQY
TRBV5-1	many	TRBJ2-2	ASSLWSNTGELF
TRBV29-1	many	TRBJ1-6	SVRMVGESSPLH
TRBV24-1	many	TRBJ1-5	ATSDFRGAEGPQH
TRBV12-3/TRBV12-4	many	TRBJ1-2	ASSFTGDPYGYT
TRBV28	many	TRBJ2-1	ASSPGTSGSPEQF
TRBV29-1	many	TRBJ1-2	SVDKNYGYT
TRBV20-1	many	TRBJ2-4	SASSTASIQY
TRBV20-1	many	TRBJ2-1	SARATAPQISYNEQF
TRBV29-1	medium-sized	TRBJ2-1	SVVYQVSVRYNEQF
TRBV20-1	many	TRBJ1-5	SARGRRDQPQH
TRBV12-3/TRBV12-4	many	TRBJ2-5	ASSFVVRGSRETQY
TRBV20-1	many	TRBJ2-1	SARGPGGSYEQF
TRBV19	many	TRBJ2-1	ASSMRSGSGSRYNEQF
TRBV24-1	-	TRBJ2-7	ATSEASGSYAQH
TRBV9	many	TRBJ2-1	ASNGGGVNEQF
TRBV18	many	TRBJ2-7	ASSRAGAGGPHSYEQY
TRBV18	many	TRBJ2-7	ASSPPGDGPYEQY
TRBV27	many	TRBJ1-5	ASSLSPGQDGPQH
TRBV12-3/TRBV12-4	many	TRBJ2-1	ASSPGAGGFNEQF